Listed here are 17 T cell receptor beta chains from one sample, sequenced in a study of CD8+ T cells in alopecia areata. RNA extraction was followed by reverse transcription into cDNA, which acted as the sequencing template. This table comes from immunoSEQ multiplex PCR, and its TCRdb copy is limited to in-frame clones, with some not included. Of 100,000 to 150,000 clones detected, over 60% appear once; the ten largest clones hold 4.5% to 6%. The treatment: oral pan-JAK inhibitor, 5-10 mg twice daily. Specimen: CD4+ T cells sorted from blood, collected at week 4, from a patient treated with tofacitinib. Source of these receptors: a human donor with alopecia areata.

This clone turned up a few times. V and J are TRBV25-1 and TRBJ2-7; 8 bases match TRBD1. The CDR3 spans 13 residues. The trim removed 9 bases at V and 2 bases at J, leaving 6 bases unmatched. Germline V gives CDR1 MGHDK, CDR2 SYGVNS. CDR3 nucleotides: TGTGCCAGAGATGGGACAGGAGCCTACGAGCAGTACTTC. Translating it yields CARDGTGAYEQYF.

This chain links TRBV7-2 with TRBJ2-7; D is perhaps TRBD1 or TRBD2 (6 bases each). CDR1 is SGHTA and CDR2 is FQGNSA in the germline V gene. This CDR3 has 17 amino acids. V lost 1 base to trimming and J lost 6 bases, with 22 bases between them. Written as DNA, the CDR3 is TGTGCCAGCAGCTTAGGAGTGGGGGGCCAAAGTGGCGGCGAGCAGTACTTC. The encoded protein is CASSLGVGGQSGGEQYF.

This chain joins TRBV25-1 and TRBJ1-2; D not certain. The germline gives CDR1 MGHDK, CDR2 SYGVNS. V was pared by 5 bases and J by 3 bases, with 13 bases between. The CDR3 consists of 14 residues. CDR3: CASSLPRGYYGYTF. CDR3 sequence (DNA): TGTGCCAGCAGTCTTCCCCGAGGCTACTATGGCTACACCTTC.

The J gene is TRBJ1-1, the V gene TRBV29-1, with D perhaps TRBD1 (6 bases). In germline, CDR1 is SQVTM, CDR2 ANQGSEA. The CDR3 totals 13 residues. Trimming left V 7 bases short and J 1 base short, with 13 bases between. The CDR3 is CSGWTVSNTEAFF. In DNA, the CDR3 is TGCAGCGGATGGACAGTATCGAACACTGAAGCTTTCTTT.

The rearrangement joins TRBV7-9 to TRBJ2-5; TRBD2 might be the D (7 bases). This CDR3 is built from 15 residues. The germline CDR1 and CDR2 sequences are SEHNR and FQNEAQ (reference sequence). The V and J ends lost 8 bases and 5 bases respectively, with 21 bases between them. The DNA for the CDR3 is TGTGCCAGCGGCGAGAGGGGGGGAACAGGCGAGACCCAGTACTTC. This sequence encodes CASGERGGTGETQYF. The full variable domain, in which reference TRBV7-9 and TRBJ2-5 provide the parts outside the CDR3, is DTGVSQNPRHKITKRGQNVTFRCDPISEHNRLYWYRQTLGQGPEFLTYFQNEAQLEKSRLLSDRFSAERPKGSFSTLEIQRTEQGDSAMYLCASGERGGTGETQYFGPGTRLLVL.

The chain has TRBV28 and TRBJ2-3; D may be TRBD2 (6 bases). With 8 bases removed from V and 2 bases from J, the gap between germline ends came to 11 bases. Per the germline V gene, CDR1 is MDHEN and CDR2 is SYDVKM. CDR3 length equals 13 residues. The CDR3 loop is CASYSGFTDTQYF. The CDR3 DNA is TGTGCCAGCTATAGCGGTTTCACAGATACGCAGTATTTT.

The chain is built from TRBV5-1 and TRBJ2-3; 9 positions match TRBD2. The CDR3 has 15 amino acids. Trimming at V came to 7 bases and at J to 2 bases, leaving 8 bases not matched to a gene. Per germline, CDR1 SGHRS and CDR2 YFSETQ. The CDR3 spells CASRSTSGPTDTQYF. Here the CDR3 DNA reads TGCGCCAGCCGGTCGACTAGCGGCCCCACAGATACGCAGTATTTT. Filled out from reference TRBV5-1 and TRBJ2-3, the complete variable domain reads KAGVTQTPRYLIKTRGQQVTLSCSPISGHRSVSWYQQTPGQGLQFLFEYFSETQRNKGNFPGRFSGRQFSNSRSEMNVSTLELGDSALYLCASRSTSGPTDTQYFGPGTRLTVL.

This clone was counted once. V is TRBV5-1 and J is TRBJ2-1, with 11 bases matching TRBD2. Germline-derived CDR1 and CDR2 are SGHRS and YFSETQ. V shed 2 bases, J shed 7 bases, and the junction held 5 bases outside the gene matches. This CDR3 region has 15 residues. The chain's CDR3 is CASSFHSGRDNEQFF. CDR3 in DNA: TGCGCCAGCAGCTTTCATAGCGGGAGGGATAATGAGCAGTTCTTC. Full variable domain (remainder filled in from reference TRBV5-1 and TRBJ2-1): KAGVTQTPRYLIKTRGQQVTLSCSPISGHRSVSWYQQTPGQGLQFLFEYFSETQRNKGNFPGRFSGRQFSNSRSEMNVSTLELGDSALYLCASSFHSGRDNEQFFGPGTRLTVL.

J is TRBJ2-5 and V is TRBV5-1, with 8 bases aligning to TRBD2. Germline CDR1 reads SGHRS; CDR2 reads YFSETQ. The CDR3 spans 15 residues. V gave up 3 bases and J gave up 7 bases; unmatched junction bases: 11. CDR3 sequence (DNA): TGCGCCAGCAGCTGGCAAGGACCACGGGAGGGGACCCAGTACTTC. Protein product: CASSWQGPREGTQYF.

The chain couples TRBV7-9 to TRBJ2-1, with TRBD2 matching over 9 bases. CDR1 is SEHNR, CDR2 FQNEAQ, per germline (reference sequence). V lost 7 bases to trimming and J lost 4 bases; unmatched junction nucleotides: 11. The CDR3 loop spans 16 amino acids. This chain's CDR3 is CASIDVSGSEYNEQFF. The CDR3 DNA follows: TGTGCCAGCATCGACGTTAGCGGGAGTGAGTACAATGAGCAGTTCTTC.

The chain recombines TRBV30 with TRBJ2-3; the D gene is possibly TRBD2 (6 bases). Germline values: CDR1 GTSNPN, CDR2 SVGIG (reference sequence). The V end was cut by 3 bases, the J end by 4 bases, with 8 bases between. The CDR3 spans 12 residues. The CDR3: CAWSRLADTQYF. The CDR3, as DNA: TGTGCCTGGAGCAGACTAGCAGATACGCAGTATTTT.

The chain uses TRBV18 and TRBJ1-1, with 7 bases aligning to TRBD1. Trimming at V came to 2 bases and at J to 3 bases, leaving 0 bases not matched to a gene. Germline V lookup: CDR1 KGHSH, CDR2 LQKENI. The CDR3 has 13 amino acids. CDR3 DNA sequence: TGTGCCAGCTCACCAACAGGGGACACTGAAGCTTTCTTT. Protein product: CASSPTGDTEAFF.

CDR3 nucleotides: TGCGCCAGCAGCCCAATCCGTTTCGGCAAACCTACTGACACCGGGGAGCTGTTTTTT. Translating it yields CASSPIRFGKPTDTGELFF. The chain couples TRBV4-1 to TRBJ2-2; the D is unclear. The germline CDR1 and CDR2 sequences are MGHRA and YSYEKL. The CDR3 is 19 residues long. V was pared by 4 bases and J by 3 bases, with 24 bases between.

The chain joins TRBV7-6 to TRBJ1-6; D is unresolved. Trimming shortened V by 2 bases and J by 7 bases, and 3 bases separated the two germline ends. Germline V gives CDR1 SGHVS, CDR2 FNYEAQ. The CDR3 is 12 amino acids. Written as DNA, the CDR3 is TGTGCCAGCAGCTTACCCAATTCACCCCTCCACTTT. This encodes CASSLPNSPLHF.

This clone was detected a few times. The V call is TRBV9, the J call TRBJ1-1; D is uncertain. There are 14 residues in the CDR3. Trimming removed 1 base at V and 1 base at J, with 8 bases between. Per the germline V gene, CDR1 is SGDLS and CDR2 is YYNGEE. The CDR3 here is CASSVFDGNTEAFF. Here the CDR3 DNA reads TGTGCCAGCAGCGTATTCGACGGGAACACTGAAGCTTTCTTT.

The chain is built from TRBV7-3 and TRBJ2-3; D gene ambiguous. The germline CDR1 and CDR2 sequences are SGHTA and FQGTGA. Between the trimmed V and J ends, which lost 5 bases and 6 bases, there was a span of 15 bases. This CDR3 region has 14 residues. CDR3: CASSVGPDPDTQYF. The DNA of the CDR3 is TGTGCCAGCAGCGTAGGACCGGACCCCGATACGCAGTATTTT.

V is TRBV25-1 and J is TRBJ2-3; 8 nucleotides agree with TRBD2. The J segment lost 5 bases and the V segment lost 3 bases, leaving 7 bases of the junction unmatched. The germline CDR1 and CDR2 sequences are MGHDK and SYGVNS. The CDR3 loop spans 15 amino acids. As DNA, the CDR3 is TGTGCCAGCAGTGATCCTGGCGGGGGGCGAGATACGCAGTATTTT. Translated: CASSDPGGGRDTQYF.